Listed below are T cell receptor beta chains from one sample, sequenced in a study of cytomegalovirus exposure and HLA in healthy donors. Method: immunoSEQ multiplex PCR; TCRdb's copy keeps in-frame clones and lacks some. The table includes around 220,000 clones, roughly 84% detected once. The sequencing input was PBMCs. All receptors derive from a woman aged 25 to 45 in good health and CMV-seropositive. Both conserved end residues are part of each CDR3. The D gene is left open where the match is weak. The size of a clone is reported for some rows only, either as once, few or many, or as a class for expanded clones.

>TRBJ2-7|TRBD1|TRBV5-1|-
CASSGGTGSSYEQYF
TGCGCCAGCAGCGGGGGGACAGGGAGCTCCTACGAGCAGTACTTC
>TRBJ2-5|TRBD2|TRBV25-1|-
CASSEIREDKETQYF
TGTGCCAGCAGTGAAATACGGGAGGACAAAGAGACCCAGTACTTC
>TRBJ1-2|-|TRBV11-2|once
CASSSLGRNYGYTF
TGTGCCAGCAGCTCCCTAGGGAGAAACTATGGCTACACCTTC
>TRBJ2-7|-|TRBV7-3|-
CASSLMGTAGDEQYF
TGTGCCAGCAGCCTGATGGGGACTGCGGGTGATGAACAGTACTTC
>TRBJ1-5|-|TRBV27|-
CASSAVRGEIIGQPQHF
TGTGCCAGCAGTGCCGTCCGGGGGGAAATAATCGGGCAGCCCCAGCATTTT
>TRBJ2-6|-|TRBV27|-
CASSFIGSGANVLTF
TGTGCCAGCAGTTTTATCGGGTCTGGGGCCAACGTCCTGACTTTC
>TRBJ1-1|-|TRBV28|-
CASQQVGTYNTEAFF
TGTGCCAGCCAACAGGTGGGGACTTATAACACTGAAGCTTTCTTT
>TRBJ1-2|-|TRBV5-6|-
CASSLGSGTNYGYTF
TGTGCCAGCAGCTTGGGTTCAGGGACCAACTATGGCTACACCTTC
>TRBJ1-4|-|TRBV9|-
CASSVAQGNEKLFF
TGTGCCAGCAGCGTAGCACAGGGTAATGAAAAACTGTTTTTT
>TRBJ1-2|TRBD1|TRBV27|-
CASSISTKYRGSYGYTF
TGTGCCAGCAGTATCTCCACGAAATACAGGGGATCTTATGGCTACACCTTC
>TRBJ2-2|-|TRBV29-1|-
CSVGRGVAGTNTGELFF
TGCAGCGTTGGCCGAGGCGTGGCAGGAACGAACACCGGGGAGCTGTTTTTT
>TRBJ2-5|-|TRBV28|-
CATLPGGWETQYF
TGTGCCACCTTACCAGGGGGGTGGGAGACCCAGTACTTC
>TRBJ2-6|-|TRBV30|-
CAWSPASGANVLTF
TGTGCCTGGAGTCCGGCATCTGGGGCCAACGTCCTGACTTTC
>TRBJ2-2|TRBD1|TRBV25-1|large
CASSEDRDTGELFF
TGTGCCAGCAGTGAGGACAGGGACACCGGGGAGCTGTTTTTT
>TRBJ2-5|TRBD1|TRBV25-1|-
CASRDRDRVQETQYF
TGTGCCAGCAGAGACCGGGACAGGGTCCAAGAGACCCAGTACTTC
>TRBJ2-3|-|TRBV4-2|-
CASSQDYTDTQYF
TGTGCCAGCAGCCAAGATTACACAGATACGCAGTATTTT
>TRBJ1-1|-|TRBV30|-
CAWSVGAVNTEAFF
TGTGCCTGGAGTGTAGGGGCGGTGAACACTGAAGCTTTCTTT
>TRBJ2-5|-|TRBV30|-
CAWGHIQETQYF
TGTGCCTGGGGACACATCCAAGAGACCCAGTACTTC
>TRBJ2-1|-|TRBV30|-
CAWSLAGSYNEQFF
TGTGCCTGGAGTTTGGCGGGATCCTACAATGAGCAGTTCTTC
>TRBJ1-5|TRBD1|TRBV27|-
CASRGTGAGQPQHF
TGTGCCAGCAGAGGAACAGGGGCCGGTCAGCCCCAGCATTTT
>TRBJ2-6|-|TRBV18|few
CASSPDSPGANVLTF
TGTGCCAGCTCACCAGACAGTCCCGGGGCCAACGTCCTGACTTTC
>TRBJ2-3|-|TRBV2|-
CASRGSSTDTQYF
TGTGCCAGTAGAGGTTCTAGCACAGATACGCAGTATTTT
>TRBJ1-4|-|TRBV18|-
CASSPSPAAKLFF
TGTGCCAGCTCACCATCTCCTGCAGCGAAACTGTTTTTT
>TRBJ2-1|-|TRBV6-4|-
CASSDTPGDEQFF
TGTGCCAGCAGTGACACTCCCGGGGATGAGCAGTTCTTC
>TRBJ2-2|-|TRBV4-1|-
CASSRTPWDTGELFF
TGCGCCAGCAGCCGGACGCCATGGGACACCGGGGAGCTGTTTTTT
>TRBJ1-2|TRBD1|TRBV4-2|-
CASSQVAGQNYGYTF
TGTGCCAGCAGCCAAGTAGCGGGACAGAACTATGGCTACACCTTC
>TRBJ1-3|TRBD1|TRBV5-6|-
CASSRTGFHSGNTIYF
TGTGCCAGCAGCCGGACAGGGTTCCACTCTGGAAACACCATATATTTT
>TRBJ2-1|-|TRBV10-3|-
CAISPGRGHNEQFF
TGTGCCATCAGTCCGGGGCGGGGGCACAATGAGCAGTTCTTC
>TRBJ2-7|-|TRBV27|-
CASKGHLSYEQYF
TGTGCCAGTAAGGGGCACCTTTCCTACGAGCAGTACTTC
>TRBJ2-2|-|TRBV7-2|-
CASSPSFPAGAGELFF
TGTGCCAGCAGCCCGTCCTTTCCAGCGGGTGCCGGGGAGCTGTTTTTT
>TRBJ2-3|TRBD1|TRBV5-6|-
CASSSDRGPDTQYF
TGTGCCAGCAGCTCGGACAGGGGGCCAGATACGCAGTATTTT
>TRBJ1-1|-|TRBV11-2|-
CASSLTLNTEAFF
TGTGCCAGCAGCTTAACCCTGAACACTGAAGCTTTCTTT
>TRBJ2-7|-|TRBV28|-
CASSYKTAYEQYF
TGTGCCAGCAGTTATAAAACGGCCTACGAGCAGTACTTC
>TRBJ1-2|TRBD1|TRBV28|many
CAILPWDRGYGYTF
TGTGCCATTCTACCTTGGGACAGGGGGTATGGCTACACCTTC
>TRBJ2-1|-|TRBV6-5|-
CASSWTGDNEQFF
TGTGCCAGCAGTTGGACCGGGGACAATGAGCAGTTCTTC
>TRBJ2-7|-|TRBV7-2|-
CASSVQYYEQYF
TGTGCCAGCAGCGTACAGTACTACGAGCAGTACTTC
>TRBJ1-4|-|TRBV7-9|-
CASTPYGATNEKLFF
TGTGCCAGCACCCCTTACGGGGCAACTAATGAAAAACTGTTTTTT
>TRBJ1-2|TRBD1|TRBV9|-
CASSVGRTGGPYGYTF
TGTGCCAGCAGCGTAGGTAGGACAGGGGGCCCCTATGGCTACACCTTC
>TRBJ2-7|TRBD2|TRBV4-3|-
CASSQEGTYGGELDF
TGCGCCAGCAGCCAAGAGGGGACTTACGGGGGGGAACTGGACTTC
>TRBJ1-4|TRBD1|TRBV6-5|-
CASSYGDRGREKLFF
TGTGCCAGCAGTTACGGGGACAGGGGGCGGGAAAAACTGTTTTTT
>TRBJ1-2|-|TRBV6-6|-
CASSYTPGEYYGYTF
TGTGCCAGCAGTTACACTCCAGGGGAATACTATGGCTACACCTTC
>TRBJ1-2|-|TRBV16|few
CASSLLSGTDTYGYTF
TGTGCCAGCAGCCTACTATCCGGGACGGATACCTATGGCTACACCTTC
>TRBJ1-2|TRBD1|TRBV29-1|-
CSAVGQGASGYTF
TGCAGCGCTGTCGGGCAGGGGGCAAGTGGCTACACCTTC
>TRBJ2-5|TRBD2|TRBV9|-
CASSGTSGSQETQYF
TGTGCCAGCAGCGGGACTAGCGGGTCCCAAGAGACCCAGTACTTC
>TRBJ2-1|-|TRBV6-1|-
CASRNSYNEQFF
TGTGCCAGCAGGAACTCCTACAATGAGCAGTTCTTC
>TRBJ2-7|-|TRBV18|-
CASSPVLEPYEQYF
TGTGCCAGCTCACCGGTCCTAGAGCCCTACGAGCAGTACTTC
>TRBJ1-1|TRBD1|TRBV6-5|-
CASRRGQGVTEAFF
TGTGCCAGCAGAAGGGGACAGGGGGTTACTGAAGCTTTCTTT
>TRBJ1-5|-|TRBV30|once
CAWSLRGSTGQPQHF
TGTGCCTGGAGCCTCCGGGGATCGACCGGTCAGCCCCAGCATTTT
>TRBJ2-7|TRBD2|TRBV27|once
CASSLRKPGLAGGAYEQYF
TGTGCCAGCAGTTTACGGAAACCGGGACTAGCGGGAGGGGCCTACGAGCAGTACTTC
>TRBJ2-1|TRBD2|TRBV30|-
CASLGLAGFGYNEQFF
TGTGCCTCCTTGGGGCTAGCGGGATTCGGCTACAATGAGCAGTTCTTC
>TRBJ1-2|-|TRBV30|-
CAWKAEDYGYTF
TGTGCCTGGAAGGCAGAGGACTATGGCTACACCTTC
>TRBJ1-1|-|TRBV10-3|-
CAISEGVYAEAFF
TGTGCCATCAGTGAGGGGGTATACGCTGAAGCTTTCTTT
>TRBJ2-7|TRBD1|TRBV27|-
CASSPGQGWISYEQYF
TGTGCCAGCAGTCCAGGACAGGGGTGGATTTCCTACGAGCAGTACTTC
>TRBJ1-5|-|TRBV7-6|-
CASSLYEGVNQPQHF
TGTGCCAGCAGCTTATATGAGGGTGTCAATCAGCCCCAGCATTTT
>TRBJ2-1|-|TRBV4-3|few
CASSHGLDKNEQFF
TGCGCCAGCAGCCACGGTCTGGACAAGAATGAGCAGTTCTTC
>TRBJ2-7|-|TRBV19|few
CASKDNYEQYF
TGTGCCAGTAAAGACAACTACGAGCAGTACTTC
>TRBJ2-2|-|TRBV6-4|-
CASSDGRDTGELFF
TGTGCCAGCAGTGACGGTAGGGACACCGGGGAGCTGTTTTTT
>TRBJ2-4|TRBD1|TRBV19|once
CASSSWTGGTKNIQYF
TGTGCCAGTAGTTCCTGGACAGGGGGCACCAAAAACATTCAGTACTTC
>TRBJ1-4|-|TRBV5-1|-
CASSLEGGGEKLFF
TGCGCCAGCAGCCTGGAGGGGGGCGGTGAAAAACTGTTTTTT